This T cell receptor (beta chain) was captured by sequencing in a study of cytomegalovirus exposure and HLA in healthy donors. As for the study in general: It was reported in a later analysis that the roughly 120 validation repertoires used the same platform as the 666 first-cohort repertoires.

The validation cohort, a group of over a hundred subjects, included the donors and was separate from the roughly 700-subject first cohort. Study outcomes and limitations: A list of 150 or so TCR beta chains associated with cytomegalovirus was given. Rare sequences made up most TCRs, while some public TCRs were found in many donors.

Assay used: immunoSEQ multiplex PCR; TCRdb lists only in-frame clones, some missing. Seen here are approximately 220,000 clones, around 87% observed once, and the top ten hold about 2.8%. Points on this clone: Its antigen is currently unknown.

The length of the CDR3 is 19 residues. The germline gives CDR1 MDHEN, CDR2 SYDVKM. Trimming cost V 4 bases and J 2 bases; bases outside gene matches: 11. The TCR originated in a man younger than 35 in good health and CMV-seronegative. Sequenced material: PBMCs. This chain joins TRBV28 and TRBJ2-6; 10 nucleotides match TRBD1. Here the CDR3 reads CASSSFRDRGSTGANVLTF. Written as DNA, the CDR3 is TGTGCCAGCAGTTCGTTCCGGGACAGGGGATCCACTGGGGCCAACGTCCTGACTTTC.